The sequence of this TCR beta chain was determined in a study of OX40 agonist ivuxolimab in advanced cancers. Overall study: Hepatocellular carcinoma, melanoma, renal cell or head and neck cancer affected the dose-escalation patients. Averaging about 60 years in age, with a range of about 23 to 79, the cohort was 80% to 90% male.

The repertoire was sequenced with immunoSEQ multiplex PCR; TCRdb's copy has only in-frame clones and lacks some. The sample consists of 36,000 or so clones, around 80% of them appearing once. V was trimmed by 4 bases and J by 0 bases, leaving 11 bases between them. Germline values: CDR1 GTSNPN, CDR2 SVGIG (reference sequence). This CDR3 has 14 residues. This receptor was identified in an adult with an advanced solid tumor such as melanoma, head and neck, liver or kidney cancer. The chain recombines TRBV30 with TRBJ2-3; the D gene is possibly TRBD2 (6 bases). Specimen: CD4+ or CD8+ T cells sorted from blood, collected in a trial of the OX40 agonist ivuxolimab. In nucleotides, the CDR3 is TGTGCCTGGAAGGACTACATAAGCACAGATACGCAGTATTTT. It yields the protein CAWKDYISTDTQYF.